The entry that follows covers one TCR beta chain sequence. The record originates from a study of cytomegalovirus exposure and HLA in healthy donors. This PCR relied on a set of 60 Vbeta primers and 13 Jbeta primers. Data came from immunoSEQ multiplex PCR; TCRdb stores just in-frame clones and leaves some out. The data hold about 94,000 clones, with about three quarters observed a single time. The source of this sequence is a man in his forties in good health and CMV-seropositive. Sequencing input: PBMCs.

As DNA, the CDR3 is TGTGCCAGTAGTGACAGGGGAGTAAACACTGAAGCTTTCTTT. Translated, it gives CASSDRGVNTEAFF. The chain joins TRBV19 to TRBJ1-1; 8 bases align to TRBD1. The V segment lost 5 bases and the J segment 2 bases; nucleotides outside the gene matches: 4. Germline V gives CDR1 LNHDA, CDR2 SQIVND (reference sequence). The CDR3 has 14 residues. The full variable domain, in which reference TRBV19 and TRBJ1-1 provide the parts outside the CDR3, is DGGITQSPKYLFRKEGQNVTLSCEQNLNHDAMYWYRQDPGQGLRLIYYSQIVNDFQKGDIAEGYSVSREKKESFPLTVTSAQKNPTAFYLCASSDRGVNTEAFFGQGTRLTVV.